This T cell receptor (beta chain) was captured by sequencing in a study of Ad26.COV2.S vaccination and SARS-CoV-2 variants. Treatment described: some 20 received Ad26.COV2.S at low or high dose, single or two shots; a few received placebo; per-sample allocation not given. The investigators took samples on day 63 after the first vaccine or placebo injection. Profiled with immunoSEQ multiplex PCR; TCRdb holds only in-frame clones, not every one. The sample consists of a few hundred thousand clones, around 87% of them appearing once. The sample consisted of peripheral blood, taken in a trial of Ad26.COV2.S vaccine versus placebo. The receptor's source is a person aged 18-60 years who received the Ad26.COV2.S COVID-19 vaccine or a placebo.

CDR3 bases: TGCGCCAGCAGCCAAGTGCAGGGCCGGAACTACGAGCAGTACTTC. Amino acid sequence: CASSQVQGRNYEQYF. The chain couples TRBV4-1 to TRBJ2-7; D perhaps matches TRBD1 (5 bases). Germline-derived CDR1 and CDR2 are MGHRA and YSYEKL. CDR3 length: 15 residues. V lost 1 base and J 3 bases, leaving 13 bases between the germline ends.